These 32 T cell receptor beta chains originate from one sample sequenced in a study of shared clonotypes between healthy human individuals (dated by TCRdb to 2018 to 2020). Library preparation used the immunoSEQ multiplex PCR assay. TCRdb limited this immuneACCESS table to in-frame rearrangements with V and J called. A share of clones is missing; checked studies link under half to unresolved V genes, and the rest is unexplained. This sample holds roughly 700,000 clones; approximately 79% were observed only once. The top ten constitute about 1.7% of the sample. Specimen: memory CD4+ T cells sorted from blood. The label giving this sample's cell subset or site can be read as: CD45RA-negative fraction. Receptors originate from a woman in her twenties or thirties in good health.

V is TRBV10-2 and J is TRBJ1-3; D not resolved. Trimming stripped 3 bases from V and 0 bases from J, with 9 bases between. Germline CDR1 reads WSHSY; CDR2 reads SAAADI. The CDR3 contains 15 residues. The CDR3 coding sequence is TGCGCCAGCAGTGACCTAGACAACTCTGGAAACACCATATATTTT. Protein: CASSDLDNSGNTIYF.

The rearrangement uses TRBV19 and TRBJ2-6, with D possibly TRBD1 on 5 matching bases. The CDR3 contains 15 residues. The germline V and J ends were trimmed by 5 bases and 4 bases, with 12 bases remaining between them. Germline V gene lookup returns CDR1 LNHDA and CDR2 SQIVND (reference sequence). In nucleotides, the CDR3 is TGTGCCAGTAGTGGGGCAGGCACCGGGGCCAACGTCCTGACTTTC. It translates to CASSGAGTGANVLTF.

This clone was detected once. The J gene is TRBJ2-5, the V gene TRBV11-2, with D uncertain. Trimming removed 0 bases from V and 0 bases from J, with 5 bases in between. The CDR3 is 14 residues long. Germline CDR1 reads SGHAT; CDR2 reads FQNNGV. This chain's CDR3 is CASSLDWHQETQYF. DNA for the CDR3: TGTGCCAGCAGCTTAGATTGGCACCAAGAGACCCAGTACTTC.

The rearrangement uses TRBV14 and TRBJ2-5; no clear D. The length of the CDR3 is 15 residues. Germline loops: CDR1 SGHDN, CDR2 FVKESK. Trimming removed 0 bases at V and 5 bases at J, with 13 bases between. The chain's CDR3 is CASSQDVGSRETQYF. CDR3 in DNA: TGTGCCAGCAGCCAAGATGTTGGCTCCCGCGAGACCCAGTACTTC.

The chain couples TRBV7-9 to TRBJ2-1; 13 bases fit TRBD2. The CDR3 spans 16 residues. CDR1 is SEHNR and CDR2 is FQNEAQ in the germline V gene (reference sequence). V was clipped by 10 bases and J by 7 bases; unmatched bases: 13. CDR3 DNA sequence: TGTGCCACCCGCTCCCCGGGACTAGCGGGAATTAATGAGCAGTTCTTC. It codes for CATRSPGLAGINEQFF.

The J gene is TRBJ1-3, the V gene TRBV5-1; tentatively, D is TRBD1 (5 bases). V dropped 4 bases and J dropped 4 bases, with 12 bases sitting between them. CDR3 length: 14 residues. Per the germline V gene, CDR1 is SGHRS and CDR2 is YFSETQ. The CDR3 loop reads CASSGGTDGNTIYF. CDR3 nucleotide sequence: TGCGCCAGCAGCGGGGGGACGGACGGAAACACCATATATTTT.

The chain recombines TRBV5-1 with TRBJ1-5; no clear D. The CDR3 has 12 amino acids. V was cut by 6 bases and J by 7 bases, with 11 bases left in between. CDR1 is SGHRS, CDR2 YFSETQ, per germline. The CDR3 nucleotides are TGCGCCAGCAAGTCTGAGAAACAGCCCCAGCATTTT. Protein product: CASKSEKQPQHF.

The chain links TRBV6-5 to TRBJ1-1; 9 bases map to TRBD1. The CDR3 consists of 15 residues. The V segment lost 6 bases and the J segment 5 bases; nucleotides outside the gene matches: 10. Germline CDR1 MNHEY, CDR2 SVGAGI. The CDR3 loop is CASSRSGQGITEAFF. The CDR3 coding sequence is TGTGCCAGCAGCCGATCCGGACAGGGGATTACTGAAGCTTTCTTT.

As for this clone: An end of the junction differs from the germline gene, which may be a read error. The chain couples TRBV19 to TRBJ2-7, with 7 nucleotides matching TRBD1. This CDR3 has 17 amino acids. CDR1 and CDR2 (germline): LNHDA, SQIVND (reference sequence). The CDR3 DNA reads TGTGCCACCAGCCCCCATCACAGGGGCACTAATCTACGAGCAGTGAACTTC. It yields the protein CATSPHHRGTNLRAVNF. Supplemented by reference TRBV19 and TRBJ2-7, the full variable domain reads DGGITQSPKYLFRKEGQNVTLSCEQNLNHDAMYWYRQDPGQGLRLIYYSQIVNDFQKGDIAEGYSVSREKKESFPLTVTSAQKNPTAFYLCATSPHHRGTNLRAVNFGPGTRLTVT.

The table lists this clone with a few counts. This chain links TRBV27 with TRBJ2-1; TRBD1 or TRBD2 may be the D gene (7 bases each). Germline loops: CDR1 MNHEY, CDR2 SMNVEV (reference sequence). CDR3 length: 14 amino acids. The ends were cut back, 7 bases at V and 2 bases at J, with 12 bases in the middle. In DNA, the CDR3 is TGTGCCAGCACCAGGGGGGGGACCTACAATGAGCAGTTCTTC. Amino acid sequence: CASTRGGTYNEQFF.

CDR3 sequence reads: CASSYSRGLETEAFF. As DNA, the CDR3 is TGTGCCAGCAGTTACTCGAGGGGGCTAGAGACTGAAGCTTTCTTT. The chain employs TRBV6-6 and TRBJ1-1; 7 nucleotides line up with TRBD1. V lost 0 bases, J lost 5 bases, and 6 bases stayed unmatched. Germline V gene data show CDR1 as MNHNY and CDR2 as SVGAGI (reference sequence). The CDR3 length is 15 residues.

V gene TRBV10-3 combines with J gene TRBJ2-2; TRBD2 matches 8 bases. The junction had 2 bases not matched to a gene; V was cut back by 5 bases and J by 6 bases. From germline, CDR1 is ENHRY and CDR2 SYGVKD. The CDR3 sequence is 13 residues long. The CDR3 sequence is CAISRTSPGELFF. The CDR3 DNA sequence: TGTGCCATCAGTAGGACTAGCCCCGGGGAGCTGTTTTTT.

The rearrangement joins TRBV5-1 to TRBJ1-4; D is possibly TRBD1 (5 bases). Germline values: CDR1 SGHRS, CDR2 YFSETQ. Trimming removed 4 bases at V and 0 bases at J, with 7 bases between. The CDR3 is made up of 14 amino acids. The CDR3 loop reads CASSQGATNEKLFF. The CDR3 nucleotides read TGCGCCAGCAGCCAGGGCGCAACTAATGAAAAACTGTTTTTT.

The J gene is TRBJ2-1, the V gene TRBV4-1; D is possibly TRBD2 (7 bases). Trimming removed 2 bases from V and 0 bases from J, with 17 bases in between. Germline CDR1 and CDR2: MGHRA and YSYEKL. The length of the CDR3 is 18 residues. The CDR3 protein is CASSQSWGAGDSYNEQFF. In nucleotides, the CDR3 is TGCGCCAGCAGCCAATCATGGGGGGCGGGAGACTCCTACAATGAGCAGTTCTTC.

The rearrangement uses TRBV6-6 and TRBJ1-5; D call uncertain. The CDR3 is 14 residues long. Trimming left V 6 bases short and J 3 bases short, with 12 bases between. Germline values: CDR1 MNHNY, CDR2 SVGAGI (reference sequence). The CDR3 here is CASSRNTDNQPQHF. The CDR3 DNA reads TGTGCCAGCAGCCGAAACACAGACAATCAGCCCCAGCATTTT.

The V gene is TRBV28, the J gene TRBJ2-1; 7 nucleotides match TRBD2. The CDR3 spans 14 residues. Trimming cost V 2 bases and J 9 bases; bases outside gene matches: 7. CDR1 is MDHEN, CDR2 SYDVKM, per germline. The CDR3 DNA reads as TGTGCCAGCAGTTTAGCGGGAGTTGGTGGTGAGCAGTTCTTC. Amino acid sequence: CASSLAGVGGEQFF.

The V gene is TRBV2, the J gene TRBJ2-1, with unresolved D. CDR1 and CDR2 (germline): SNHLY, FYNNEI. V was shortened by 6 bases and J by 7 bases, with 10 bases between the two germline ends. The CDR3 covers 12 residues. This CDR3 reads CASRKLGNEQFF. CDR3 nucleotide sequence: TGTGCCAGCAGAAAACTGGGGAATGAGCAGTTCTTC.

V is TRBV7-9 and J is TRBJ2-7; 7 nucleotides line up with TRBD2. V lost 5 bases, J lost 2 bases, and 15 bases stayed unmatched. CDR1 and CDR2 from the germline V gene are SEHNR and FQNEAQ (reference sequence). The CDR3 is made up of 17 amino acids. The CDR3 reads CASSPRTRASGAYEQYF. The CDR3 DNA is TGTGCCAGCAGCCCCCGGACTCGAGCTAGCGGTGCCTACGAGCAGTACTTC.

CDR3 amino acids: CASSLYRREGETQYF. CDR3 bases: TGTGCCAGCAGCTTATACAGAAGGGAAGGAGAGACCCAGTACTTC. The chain carries TRBV7-9 and TRBJ2-5, with D unclear. The CDR3 runs 15 residues. Per germline, CDR1 SEHNR and CDR2 FQNEAQ (reference sequence). Trimming removed 2 bases from V and 4 bases from J, with 14 bases in between. The variable domain in full, with the rest retrieved from reference TRBV7-9 and TRBJ2-5, is DTGVSQNPRHKITKRGQNVTFRCDPISEHNRLYWYRQTLGQGPEFLTYFQNEAQLEKSRLLSDRFSAERPKGSFSTLEIQRTEQGDSAMYLCASSLYRREGETQYFGPGTRLLVL.

This clone appeared many times. V usage is TRBV2 and J usage is TRBJ2-3; D is undetermined. This CDR3 is built from 15 residues. CDR1 is SNHLY and CDR2 is FYNNEI in the germline V gene. V lost 6 bases and J lost 2, with 15 bases in between. As DNA, the CDR3 is TGTGCCAGCAGCTCCCCCTATAGGAACACAGATACGCAGTATTTT. As protein: CASSSPYRNTDTQYF.

The chain uses TRBV2 and TRBJ2-7, with D possibly being TRBD1 (5 bases). Germline V gene sequence: CDR1 SNHLY, CDR2 FYNNEI. This CDR3 has 12 amino acids. The ends were cut back, 5 bases at V and 6 bases at J, with 11 bases in the middle. CDR3 in DNA: TGTGCCAGCAGTATGGGGCGGATCGAGCAGTACTTC. This translates into CASSMGRIEQYF.

The gene calls are TRBV30 and TRBJ1-2; D unresolved. Trimming removed 6 bases from V and 2 bases from J, with 1 base in between. The V gene's germline CDR1 is GTSNPN and CDR2 SVGIG (reference sequence). There are 9 residues in the CDR3. The CDR3 protein is CACNYGYTF. The CDR3 nucleotides read TGTGCCTGCAACTATGGCTACACCTTC.

The chain is built from TRBV9 and TRBJ1-2; 7 bases map to TRBD1. J gave up 8 bases and V 4 bases, and 14 bases lay outside the gene matches. Germline V gene lookup returns CDR1 SGDLS and CDR2 YYNGEE. The CDR3 extends over 15 amino acids. The CDR3 DNA follows: TGTGCCAGCAGCCCCCTGCATACAGGGGCGAGGGGCTACACCTTC. Residues: CASSPLHTGARGYTF.

This clone was detected only a few times. Other DNA sequences in this specimen translate into the identical CDR3. CDR3 nucleotide sequence: TGTGCCAGCAGCTCTCAGGGGACTGAAGCTTTCTTT. Translated: CASSSQGTEAFF. The V and J genes are TRBV7-9 and TRBJ1-1; weak D call: TRBD1 (6 bases). V was pared by 4 bases and J by 5 bases, with 8 bases between. CDR1 is SEHNR and CDR2 is FQNEAQ in the germline V gene (reference sequence). The CDR3 is 12 residues long.

This chain connects TRBV5-1 to TRBJ2-1; 9 bases map to TRBD2. J gave up 6 bases and V 0 bases, and 4 bases lay outside the gene matches. The germline V gene encodes CDR1 SGHRS and CDR2 YFSETQ. The CDR3 has 15 residues. The CDR3 here is CASSLVLAGSNEQFF. In nucleotides, the CDR3 is TGCGCCAGCAGCTTGGTTCTAGCGGGAAGCAATGAGCAGTTCTTC.

The rearrangement links TRBV28 to TRBJ2-5, with a possible D match to TRBD2 (6 bases). The V and J ends lost 6 bases and 7 bases respectively, with 24 bases between them. The germline V gene has CDR1 MDHEN and CDR2 SYDVKM. This CDR3 has 16 residues. CDR3 in DNA: TGTGCCAGCAGCCCCCCGGAAGTGGGCGGGGTAGGGACCCAGTACTTC. Translated, it gives CASSPPEVGGVGTQYF.

This clone was recorded many times. The V call is TRBV15, the J call TRBJ2-1; D might be TRBD2 (5 bases). V was shortened by 1 base and J by 2 bases, with 12 bases between the two germline ends. CDR1 is LNHNV and CDR2 is YYDKDF in the germline V gene (reference sequence). CDR3 length equals 16 residues. The CDR3 region is CATSRGVEVTYNEQFF. DNA of the CDR3: TGTGCCACCAGCAGAGGCGTGGAGGTAACCTACAATGAGCAGTTCTTC. The full variable domain, in which reference TRBV15 and TRBJ2-1 provide the parts outside the CDR3, is DAMVIQNPRYQVTQFGKPVTLSCSQTLNHNVMYWYQQKSSQAPKLLFHYYDKDFNNEADTPDNFQSRRPNTSFCFLDIRSPGLGDTAMYLCATSRGVEVTYNEQFFGPGTRLTVL.

CDR3 nucleotide sequence: TGCGCCAGCAGCGAACTAGCGGGAGGGCGACTCGGAGATACGCAGTATTTT. Its translation is CASSELAGGRLGDTQYF. The chain uses TRBV5-1 and TRBJ2-3; 13 bases line up with TRBD2. The V gene's germline CDR1 is SGHRS and CDR2 YFSETQ. V shed 4 bases, J shed 5 bases, and the junction held 10 bases outside the gene matches. This CDR3 has 17 amino acids.

This clone was counted ten times or more. The sample holds other DNA sequences that translate to the same CDR3. V usage is TRBV6-6 and J usage is TRBJ2-2; D is unclear. CDR1 and CDR2 (germline): MNHNY, SVGAGI (reference sequence). This CDR3 region has 12 residues. Between the trimmed V and J ends, which lost 6 bases and 4 bases, there was a span of 6 bases. This CDR3 is CASRTGTGELFF. Written as DNA, the CDR3 is TGTGCCAGCAGGACGGGCACCGGGGAGCTGTTTTTT.

This clone was counted ten times or more. The V and J genes are TRBV5-1 and TRBJ2-1; D gene ambiguous. V lost 0 bases, J lost 0 bases, and 7 bases lay in between. Germline V lookup: CDR1 SGHRS, CDR2 YFSETQ. This CDR3 is built from 15 residues. The CDR3 DNA is TGCGCCAGCAGCTTGGACATACTCTCCTACAATGAGCAGTTCTTC. It translates to CASSLDILSYNEQFF. The variable domain in full, completed from reference TRBV5-1 and TRBJ2-1, reads KAGVTQTPRYLIKTRGQQVTLSCSPISGHRSVSWYQQTPGQGLQFLFEYFSETQRNKGNFPGRFSGRQFSNSRSEMNVSTLELGDSALYLCASSLDILSYNEQFFGPGTRLTVL.

This clone was seen ten or more times. This rearrangement joins TRBV7-9 to TRBJ1-2; no firm D call. Germline CDR1 and CDR2: SEHNR and FQNEAQ (reference sequence). With 1 base removed from V and 3 bases from J, the gap between germline ends came to 0 bases. CDR3 length: 11 amino acids. CDR3 in amino acids: CASSLDYGYTF. The CDR3 DNA sequence: TGTGCCAGCAGCTTAGACTATGGCTACACCTTC.

As for this clone: Only one base separates this from a far larger clonotype, so it likely reflects a read error. V and J are TRBV9 and TRBJ2-1; no clear D. This CDR3 has 16 residues. Germline V lookup: CDR1 SGDLS, CDR2 YYNGEE. Trimming removed 3 bases at V and 6 bases at J, with 19 bases between. Here the CDR3 reads CASSAGSGWGSNEQFF. For the CDR3, the DNA is TGTGCCAGCAGCGCAGGCTCGGGCTGGGGAAGCAATGAGCAGTTCTTC.